This T cell receptor beta chain was identified in a study of blood T cell repertoires in COVID-19. Data came from immunoSEQ multiplex PCR; TCRdb stores just in-frame clones and leaves some out. This table has about 66,000 clones, 91% appearing once. The CDR3 loop spans 13 amino acids. Per the germline V gene, CDR1 is SGHTA and CDR2 is FQGNSA. The V gene lost 1 base and the J gene lost 9 bases, with 7 bases spanning the gap. Sequenced input: peripheral blood. The chain couples TRBV7-2 to TRBJ1-6, with D possibly matching TRBD1 (5 bases). The TCR sequence derives from a human donor in a cohort sampled during active COVID-19. In DNA form, the CDR3 reads TGTGCCAGCAGCTTAGGGGGGGGTTCACCCCTCCACTTT. This sequence encodes CASSLGGGSPLHF.